This T cell receptor (beta chain) was sequenced in a study of Ad26.COV2.S vaccination and SARS-CoV-2 variants. Produced via immunoSEQ multiplex PCR; TCRdb's table is partial and in-frame only. The data show about 400,000 clones, about four fifths seen once. The treatment was: about 20 received Ad26.COV2.S at low or high dose, single or two shots; roughly five received placebo; per-sample allocation not given. Samples were taken on day 63 after the first vaccine or placebo injection. V gave up 5 bases and J gave up 5 bases, with 12 bases separating them. This CDR3 comprises 13 residues. Germline V gene data show CDR1 as SGHTA and CDR2 as FQGNSA.

Sequenced material: peripheral blood, taken in a trial of Ad26.COV2.S vaccine versus placebo. This sequence originates from a person aged 18-65 years who received the Ad26.COV2.S COVID-19 vaccine or a placebo. The chain recombines TRBV7-2 with TRBJ1-1, with D uncertain. The CDR3, as DNA: TGTGCCAGCAGCCACCTGGAGAAAACTGAAGCTTTCTTT. Translating it yields CASSHLEKTEAFF. The variable domain in full, completed from reference TRBV7-2 and TRBJ1-1, reads GAGVSQSPSNKVTEKGKDVELRCDPISGHTALYWYRQSLGQGLEFLIYFQGNSAPDKSGLPSDRFSAERTGGSVSTLTIQRTQQEDSAVYLCASSHLEKTEAFFGQGTRLTVV.